This note documents a single T cell receptor (beta chain) sequence. The sample comes from a study of response to subunit inactivated influenza vaccine. One entry per CDR3 protein, called by TCRdb with MiXCR from the RT-PCR reads. The repertoire holds a few hundred thousand distinct CDR3 sequences, with over 9% as singletons. The data were also submitted as part of a second study, on T cells expressing NK-cell markers. From that report: Synthesis of TCR beta cDNA relied on 5'RACE template switching carrying UMIs. The share of CD8+ T cells held by dominant NKG2C+ clonotypes was about 1.0-7.5% in about six donors.

The TCR was taken from a man aged 45 to 65 who received an inactivated influenza vaccine. Sequencing used PBMCs from blood, obtained on the day of vaccination.

CDR3 coding DNA: TGTGCCACCAGTGAGCCGGACGGTTCCAACTATGGCTACACCTTC. Protein: CATSEPDGSNYGYTF. The rearrangement uses TRBV24-1 and TRBJ1-2; D is unclear. CDR3 length: 15 residues. The V gene lost 4 bases and the J gene lost 2 bases, with 13 bases spanning the gap. Germline CDR1 KGHDR, CDR2 SFDVKD.